The 21 T cell receptor beta chains given below trace back to one sample, sequenced in a study of T cells in localized non-small cell lung cancer. Here immunoSEQ multiplex PCR was the method, and the copy in TCRdb shows in-frame clones only, minus some. This table holds 2,000 or so clones, about 25% found once. Sample: normal lung tissue next to the tumor, taken before any cancer treatment. Receptors were obtained from a female donor older than 55 with stage III squamous cell lung carcinoma.

The rearrangement joins TRBV7-2 to TRBJ1-2; 9 nucleotides align to TRBD1. Germline assignment: CDR1 SGHTA and CDR2 FQGNSA. V lost 5 bases and J lost 5; bases outside the gene matches: 3. The CDR3 loop spans 13 amino acids. The CDR3 region has the DNA TGTGCCAGCAGCCAGACAGGGGGTTATGGCTACACCTTC. It yields the protein CASSQTGGYGYTF.

This clone was found a few times. This sequence joins TRBV9 and TRBJ1-5, with TRBD1 matching over 11 bases. The CDR3 consists of 16 residues. The ends lost 5 bases at V and 7 bases at J; junction bases unmatched: 11. Germline CDR1 is SGDLS and CDR2 is YYNGEE. The CDR3: CASRDRGRGWNQPQHF. In nucleotides, the CDR3 is TGTGCCAGCAGGGACAGGGGGCGCGGGTGGAACCAGCCCCAGCATTTT.

The chain uses TRBV18 and TRBJ2-1; TRBD2 is a possible D gene (6 bases). With 1 base removed from V and 9 bases from J, the gap between germline ends came to 13 bases. Germline CDR1 is KGHSH and CDR2 is LQKENI. This CDR3 is 14 amino acids long. The CDR3: CASSPLADGREQFF. CDR3 sequence (DNA): TGTGCCAGCTCACCACTAGCGGACGGTCGTGAGCAGTTCTTC.

Comment on this clone: The junction departs from germline at one end; a sequencing error may be responsible. V usage is TRBV28 and J usage is TRBJ2-1; D perhaps matches TRBD2 (6 bases). The CDR3 runs to 13 residues. Germline V CDR1 and CDR2: MDHEN, SYDVKM. CDR3 nucleotide sequence: TGTGCCAGCAGTTCCGGGAGCCTGAGACCGCGGGTCTTC. Amino acid sequence: CASSSGSLRPRVF.

The J gene is TRBJ1-2, the V gene TRBV25-1; tentative D call: TRBD1 (6 bases). With 2 bases removed from V and 3 bases from J, the gap between germline ends came to 13 bases. Germline assignment: CDR1 MGHDK and CDR2 SYGVNS. The CDR3 totals 15 residues. The CDR3 DNA reads as TGTGCCAGCAGTGAACGGGGGGGCTTTGACTATGGCTACACCTTC. Protein sequence: CASSERGGFDYGYTF.

The J gene is TRBJ1-4, the V gene TRBV19; a weak D match, TRBD1 (6 bases). The CDR3 runs to 16 residues. V was shortened by 7 bases and J by 6 bases, with 21 bases between the two germline ends. The V gene's germline CDR1 is LNHDA and CDR2 SQIVND (reference sequence). The CDR3 protein is CASNGDTTTTDEKLFF. As DNA, the CDR3 is TGTGCCAGTAATGGGGACACCACGACAACCGATGAAAAACTGTTTTTT.

This clone is categorized as medium-sized. V usage is TRBV11-3 and J usage is TRBJ2-6; D is uncertain. CDR1 is SGHNT and CDR2 is YENEEA in the germline V gene. V was trimmed by 5 bases and J by 0 bases, leaving 17 bases between them. The length of the CDR3 is 18 residues. Here the CDR3 DNA reads TGTGCCAGCAGCCATCTAGGAACAGTGCGCTCTGGGGCCAACGTCCTGACTTTC. It codes for CASSHLGTVRSGANVLTF.

The V gene is TRBV28, the J gene TRBJ2-7; 8 bases are a match to TRBD2. The V segment lost 2 bases and the J segment 6 bases; nucleotides outside the gene matches: 6. This CDR3 comprises 14 residues. Germline assignment: CDR1 MDHEN and CDR2 SYDVKM. The CDR3 here is CASSLGLAVSEQYF. CDR3 DNA sequence: TGTGCCAGCAGTTTAGGACTAGCTGTCTCCGAGCAGTACTTC.

V is TRBV5-1 and J is TRBJ2-4, with D possibly being TRBD1 (5 bases). CDR1 and CDR2 from the germline V gene are SGHRS and YFSETQ. The length of the CDR3 is 14 residues. V gave up 0 bases and J gave up 1 base, with 5 bases separating them. The CDR3 spells CASSLDRAKNIQYF. CDR3 DNA sequence: TGCGCCAGCAGCTTGGACAGGGCCAAAAACATTCAGTACTTC.

Only a few counts were recorded for this clone. This rearrangement joins TRBV23-1 to TRBJ1-5, with 7 bases identical to TRBD1. TRBV23-1 counts as an open reading frame of uncertain function. With 6 bases clipped from V and 4 bases from J, the junction kept 6 bases outside the gene matches. This CDR3 is built from 14 residues. The CDR3 protein is CASSQTTGNQPQHF. For the CDR3, the DNA is TGCGCCAGCAGCCAAACGACAGGGAATCAGCCCCAGCATTTT.

CDR3 in amino acids: CASSLGKLLQETQYF. The CDR3 nucleotides are TGTGCCAGCAGCTTAGGGAAATTGTTACAAGAGACCCAGTACTTC. This chain connects TRBV11-3 to TRBJ2-5; D remains ambiguous. Trimming stripped 1 base from V and 2 bases from J, with 11 bases between. Germline lookup yields CDR1 SGHNT and CDR2 YENEEA. The CDR3 is 15 amino acids.

This clone occurred a few times. The gene calls are TRBV15 and TRBJ2-1; TRBD2 aligns across 11 bases. There are 19 residues in the CDR3. V was clipped by 0 bases and J by 7 bases; unmatched bases: 14. CDR1 and CDR2 (germline): LNHNV, YYDKDF (reference sequence). CDR3: CATSRDILAGGPPLNEQFF. CDR3 in DNA: TGTGCCACCAGCAGAGATATCCTAGCGGGGGGACCGCCCCTGAATGAGCAGTTCTTC.

This rearrangement joins TRBV19 to TRBJ1-5, with 7 bases identical to TRBD1. The CDR3 sequence is 13 residues long. Losses at the gene ends were 10 bases for V and 7 bases for J; bases not matched to a gene: 10. Germline CDR1 is LNHDA and CDR2 is SQIVND (reference sequence). The CDR3 sequence: CATSQGPVQPQHF. The CDR3 nucleotides are TGTGCCACCTCACAGGGGCCCGTACAGCCCCAGCATTTT.

The chain carries TRBV28 and TRBJ2-4, with TRBD2 matching 10 bases. Germline V CDR1 and CDR2: MDHEN, SYDVKM. This CDR3 comprises 16 residues. J gave up 10 bases and V 5 bases, and 14 bases lay outside the gene matches. DNA for the CDR3: TGTGCCAGCAGTGGCCGGGGTAGCGGGAGGAGGGGGATTCAGTACTTC. It is translated as CASSGRGSGRRGIQYF.

V gene TRBV29-1 combines with J gene TRBJ2-2; possible D gene TRBD1, 6 bases. CDR1 SQVTM and CDR2 ANQGSEA come from the germline V gene. CDR3 length: 12 residues. The V end lost 6 bases, the J end lost 3 bases, and 8 bases lay between the germline ends. In DNA form, the CDR3 reads TGCAGCGTCCGGACAGACACCGGGGAGCTGTTTTTT. This encodes CSVRTDTGELFF.

The chain links TRBV11-3 to TRBJ1-6, with 8 bases identical to TRBD1. With V trimmed by 5 bases and J by 6 bases, 6 bases remained unmatched. The CDR3 spans 15 residues. The germline V gene encodes CDR1 SGHNT and CDR2 YENEEA. The CDR3 nucleotides read TGTGCCAGCAGCGAAGGGACAGGACGTAATTCACCCCTCCACTTT. Translated: CASSEGTGRNSPLHF.

This clone is labeled as medium-sized. The V and J genes are TRBV6-8 and TRBJ1-1, with D unresolved. The ends were cut back, 5 bases at V and 11 bases at J, with 21 bases in the middle. This CDR3 spans 14 amino acids. Germline CDR1 and CDR2: MNHGY and SAAAGT. The CDR3 DNA is TGTGCCAGCAGTAAACGACTGGGCCATCCGAGGGCTTTCTTT. It translates to CASSKRLGHPRAFF.

In this sample, this clone turned up a few times. The V call is TRBV19, the J call TRBJ2-7; 8 bases agree with TRBD2. The V gene's germline CDR1 is LNHDA and CDR2 SQIVND (reference sequence). The CDR3 contains 14 residues. After removal of 0 bases from V and 6 bases from J, the junction contained 4 bases not matched to a gene. CDR3 in amino acids: CASSIETSAGEQYF. The CDR3, as DNA: TGTGCCAGTAGTATAGAGACTAGCGCTGGCGAGCAGTACTTC.

This rearrangement joins TRBV25-1 to TRBJ2-3, with D possibly TRBD1 on 5 matching bases. This CDR3 is built from 14 residues. Deletions cut 1 base from V and 4 bases from J, with 9 bases between. CDR1 is MGHDK, CDR2 SYGVNS, per germline. As DNA, the CDR3 is TGTGCCAGCAGTGAATGGGCAGGGTCAGATACGCAGTATTTT. Its translation: CASSEWAGSDTQYF. Based on the CDR3 plus reference TRBV25-1 and TRBJ2-3, the full variable domain is EADIYQTPRYLVIGTGKKITLECSQTMGHDKMYWYQQDPGMELHLIHYSYGVNSTEKGDLSSESTVSRIRTEHFPLTLESARPSHTSQYLCASSEWAGSDTQYFGPGTRLTVL.

CDR3 nucleotide sequence: TGTGCCAGCAGCTTAGGTAGCGGTGGATACAATGAGCAGTTCTTC. Amino acids: CASSLGSGGYNEQFF. The chain joins TRBV11-3 to TRBJ2-1, with a possible D match to TRBD2 (6 bases). This CDR3 is 15 amino acids long. The germline gives CDR1 SGHNT, CDR2 YENEEA. The V and J ends lost 1 base and 4 bases respectively, with 11 bases between them.

J is TRBJ1-1 and V is TRBV6-8; the match to TRBD1 covers 7 bases. CDR1 and CDR2 (germline): MNHGY, SAAAGT. This CDR3 comprises 14 residues. V shed 3 bases, J shed 5 bases, and the junction held 6 bases outside the gene matches. The CDR3 nucleotides are TGTGCCAGCAGTTATTCGACAGGGACGACTGAAGCTTTCTTT. Amino acid sequence: CASSYSTGTTEAFF.